These 11 T cell receptor beta chains share one sample of origin, sequenced in a study of identical twins. TCRdb ran MiXCR on the 5' RACE reads and lists one entry per CDR3 protein. This sample has some 630,000 distinct CDR3 sequences, with 7% to 7.5% found just once. In addition, the sample was reused for a study of yellow fever vaccine responses in identical twins.

Material: PBMCs. The receptors were sampled from a woman under 30 in good health.

This clonotype came up many times. The rearrangement joins TRBV28 to TRBJ2-3; D possibly corresponds to TRBD2 (6 bases). The germline V gene encodes CDR1 MDHEN and CDR2 SYDVKM. There are 14 residues in the CDR3. Trimming removed 3 bases from V and 2 bases from J, with 9 bases in between. Here the CDR3 reads CASSFGGVTDTQYF. The CDR3 DNA sequence: TGTGCCAGCAGTTTCGGCGGGGTCACAGATACGCAGTATTTT.

This clonotype turned up a few times. The J gene is TRBJ1-5, the V gene TRBV5-1, with D tentatively TRBD1 (6 bases). CDR3 length: 15 residues. CDR1 and CDR2 from the germline V gene are SGHRS and YFSETQ. V gave up 1 base and J gave up 7 bases, with 15 bases separating them. The CDR3 region is CASSLTPGAEQPQHF. The CDR3 nucleotides read TGCGCCAGCAGCTTGACGCCGGGGGCGGAACAGCCCCAGCATTTT.

This clonotype was seen more than once but under ten times. This sequence joins TRBV7-9 and TRBJ1-2; 9 bases fit TRBD1. CDR3 length: 14 residues. Germline V lookup: CDR1 SEHNR, CDR2 FQNEAQ (reference sequence). Losses at the gene ends were 1 base for V and 5 bases for J; bases not matched to a gene: 2. The CDR3 region has the DNA TGTGCCAGCAGCTTAGGGGGACAGGGATATGGCTACACCTTC. Amino acids: CASSLGGQGYGYTF.

This clonotype showed up just a few times. J is TRBJ1-1 and V is TRBV12-3 or TRBV12-4; maybe TRBD1 (5 bases). The V gene lost 0 bases and the J gene lost 1 base, with 9 bases spanning the gap. The CDR3 runs 15 residues. For the CDR3, the DNA is TGTGCCAGCAGTTTAGCAGGGGCGGGGAACACTGAAGCTTTCTTT. Amino acid sequence: CASSLAGAGNTEAFF.

This clonotype was seen only a few times. The chain employs TRBV4-1 and TRBJ2-5; TRBD2 matches at 12 bases. J was trimmed by 3 bases and V by 4 bases; bases with no gene match: 18. The CDR3 extends over 20 amino acids. Germline assignment: CDR1 MGHRA and CDR2 YSYEKL. The CDR3 DNA sequence: TGCGCCAGCAGCCCCGGAGCTAGCGGGAGGGCCTCGGGGTTCAAAGAGACCCAGTACTTC. As protein: CASSPGASGRASGFKETQYF.

This clonotype was counted ten times or more. The J gene is TRBJ2-6, the V gene TRBV29-1, with D unresolved. V was trimmed by 3 bases and J by 4 bases, leaving 10 bases between them. Germline CDR1 and CDR2: SQVTM and ANQGSEA. The CDR3 is 14 amino acids. The CDR3 loop reads CSVESFSGANVLTF. CDR3 in DNA: TGCAGCGTTGAGAGCTTTTCGGGGGCCAACGTCCTGACTTTC.

In this sample, this clonotype turned up many times. The rearrangement uses TRBV12-3 or TRBV12-4 and TRBJ2-3, with TRBD2 matching over 12 bases. V lost 6 bases and J lost 1; bases outside the gene matches: 2. The CDR3 length is 15 residues. The CDR3 coding sequence is TGTGCCAGCAGGCGGACTAGCGGGGGCACAGATACGCAGTATTTT. This encodes CASRRTSGGTDTQYF.

This clonotype was recorded at least ten times. This chain connects TRBV15 to TRBJ2-7; a possible D gene is TRBD1 (5 bases). V was pared by 0 bases and J by 2 bases, with 8 bases between. Germline V lookup: CDR1 LNHNV, CDR2 YYDKDF (reference sequence). The CDR3 runs to 14 residues. The CDR3 loop reads CATSREQGPYEQYF. CDR3 DNA: TGTGCCACCAGCAGAGAGCAGGGTCCCTACGAGCAGTACTTC.

The sample holds a few counts of this clonotype. This chain links TRBV19 with TRBJ2-7; D is undetermined. Trimming cost V 10 bases and J 0 bases, with 16 bases left between them. The CDR3 sequence is 14 residues long. The germline CDR1 and CDR2 sequences are LNHDA and SQIVND (reference sequence). CDR3 protein: CATKAAQSSYEQYF. The CDR3 DNA reads TGTGCCACCAAAGCAGCGCAGAGCTCCTACGAGCAGTACTTC.

There are a few counts of this clonotype. The genes are TRBV11-2 and TRBJ2-5, with unresolved D. CDR1 and CDR2 from the germline V gene are SGHAT and FQNNGV. The CDR3 has 14 residues. Trimming removed 2 bases from V and 2 bases from J, with 9 bases in between. The CDR3 DNA reads TGTGCCAGCAGCTTAATCCTAATTCAAGAGACCCAGTACTTC. This sequence encodes CASSLILIQETQYF.

This clonotype has ten or more counts. The chain carries TRBV21-1 and TRBJ2-5; the table's D call of TRBD1 was not tested on the DNA. TRBV21-1 is a documented pseudogene. The CDR3 consists of 15 residues. CDR3 sequence: CASSTKQGYQETQYF. As DNA, the CDR3 is TGTGCCAGCAGCACCAAACAGGGGTACCAAGAGACCCAGTACTTC.